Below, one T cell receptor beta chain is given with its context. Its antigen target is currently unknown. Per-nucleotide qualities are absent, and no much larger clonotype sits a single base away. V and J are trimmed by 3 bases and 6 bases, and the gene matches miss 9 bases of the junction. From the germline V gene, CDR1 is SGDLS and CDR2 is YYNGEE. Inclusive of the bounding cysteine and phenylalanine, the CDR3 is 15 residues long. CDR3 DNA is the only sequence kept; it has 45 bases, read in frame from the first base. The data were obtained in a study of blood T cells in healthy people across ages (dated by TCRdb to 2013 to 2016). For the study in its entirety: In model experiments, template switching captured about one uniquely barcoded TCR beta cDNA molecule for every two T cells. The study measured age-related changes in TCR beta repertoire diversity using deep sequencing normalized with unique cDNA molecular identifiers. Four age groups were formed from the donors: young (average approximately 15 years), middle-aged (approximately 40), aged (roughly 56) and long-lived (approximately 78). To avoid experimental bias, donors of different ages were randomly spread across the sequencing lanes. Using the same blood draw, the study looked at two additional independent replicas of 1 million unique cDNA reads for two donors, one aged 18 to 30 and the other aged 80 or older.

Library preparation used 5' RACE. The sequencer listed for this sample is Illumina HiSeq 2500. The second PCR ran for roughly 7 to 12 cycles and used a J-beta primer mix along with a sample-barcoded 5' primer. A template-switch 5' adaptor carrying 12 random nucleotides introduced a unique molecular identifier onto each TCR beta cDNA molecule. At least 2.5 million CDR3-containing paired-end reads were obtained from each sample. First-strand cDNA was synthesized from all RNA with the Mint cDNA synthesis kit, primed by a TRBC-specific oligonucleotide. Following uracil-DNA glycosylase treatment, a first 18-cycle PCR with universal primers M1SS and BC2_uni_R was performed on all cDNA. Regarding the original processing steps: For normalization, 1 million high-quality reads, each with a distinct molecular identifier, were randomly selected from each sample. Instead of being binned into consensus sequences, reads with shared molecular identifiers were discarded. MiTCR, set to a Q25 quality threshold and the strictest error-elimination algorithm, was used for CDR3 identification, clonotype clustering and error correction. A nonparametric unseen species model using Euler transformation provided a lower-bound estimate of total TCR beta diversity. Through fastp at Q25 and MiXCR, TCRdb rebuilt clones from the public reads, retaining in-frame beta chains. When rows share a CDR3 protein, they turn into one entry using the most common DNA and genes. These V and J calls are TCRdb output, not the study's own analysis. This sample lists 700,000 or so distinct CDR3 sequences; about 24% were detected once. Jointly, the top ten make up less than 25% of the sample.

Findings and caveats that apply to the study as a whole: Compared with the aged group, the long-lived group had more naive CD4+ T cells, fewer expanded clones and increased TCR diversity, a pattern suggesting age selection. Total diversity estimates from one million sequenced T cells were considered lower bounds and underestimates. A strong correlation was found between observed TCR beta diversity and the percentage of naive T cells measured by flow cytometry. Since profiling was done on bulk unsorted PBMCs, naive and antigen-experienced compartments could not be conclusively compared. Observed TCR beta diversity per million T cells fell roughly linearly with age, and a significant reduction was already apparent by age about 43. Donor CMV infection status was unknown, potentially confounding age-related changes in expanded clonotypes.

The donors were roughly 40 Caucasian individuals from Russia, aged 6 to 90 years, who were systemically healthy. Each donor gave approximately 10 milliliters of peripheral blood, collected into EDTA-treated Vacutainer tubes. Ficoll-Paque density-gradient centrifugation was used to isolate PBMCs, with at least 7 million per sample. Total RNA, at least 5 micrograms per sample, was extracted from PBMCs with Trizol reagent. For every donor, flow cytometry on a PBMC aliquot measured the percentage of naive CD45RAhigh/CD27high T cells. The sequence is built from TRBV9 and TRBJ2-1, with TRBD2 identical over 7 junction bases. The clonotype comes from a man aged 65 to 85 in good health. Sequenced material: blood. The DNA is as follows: TGTGCCAGCAGCGCCATCCCGGGAGGCCTCAATGAGCAGTTCTTC. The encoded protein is CASSAIPGGLNEQFF.